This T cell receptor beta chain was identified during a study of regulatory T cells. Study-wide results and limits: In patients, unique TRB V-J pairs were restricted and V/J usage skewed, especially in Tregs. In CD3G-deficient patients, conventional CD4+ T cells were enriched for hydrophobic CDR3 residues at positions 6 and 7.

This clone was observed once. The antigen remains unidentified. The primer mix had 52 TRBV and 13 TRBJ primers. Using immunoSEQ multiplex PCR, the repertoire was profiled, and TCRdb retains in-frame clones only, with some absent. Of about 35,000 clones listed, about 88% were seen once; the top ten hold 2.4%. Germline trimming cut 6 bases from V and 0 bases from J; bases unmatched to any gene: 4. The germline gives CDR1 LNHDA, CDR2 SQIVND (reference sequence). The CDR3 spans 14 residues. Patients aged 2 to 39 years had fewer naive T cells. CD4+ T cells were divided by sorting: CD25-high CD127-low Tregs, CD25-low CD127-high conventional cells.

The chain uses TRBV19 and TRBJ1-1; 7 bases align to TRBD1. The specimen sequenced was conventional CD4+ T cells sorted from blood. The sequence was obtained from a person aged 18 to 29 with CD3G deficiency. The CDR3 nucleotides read TGTGCCAGTAGACACAGGGGCCTGAACACTGAAGCTTTCTTT. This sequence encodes CASRHRGLNTEAFF.